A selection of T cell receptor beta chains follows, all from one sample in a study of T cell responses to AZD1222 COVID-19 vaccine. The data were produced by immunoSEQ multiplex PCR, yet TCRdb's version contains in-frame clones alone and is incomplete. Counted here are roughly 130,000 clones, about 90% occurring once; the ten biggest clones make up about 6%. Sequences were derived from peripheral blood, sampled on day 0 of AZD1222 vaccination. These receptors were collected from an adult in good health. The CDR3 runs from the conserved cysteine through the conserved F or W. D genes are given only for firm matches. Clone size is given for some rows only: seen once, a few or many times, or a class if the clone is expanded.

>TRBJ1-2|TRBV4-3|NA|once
CASSQDPLRDYGYTF
TGCGCCAGCAGCCAAGATCCCCTGCGCGACTATGGCTACACCTTC
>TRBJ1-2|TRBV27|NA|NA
CASSSTGWDGYTF
TGTGCCAGCAGTTCAACAGGGTGGGATGGCTACACCTTC
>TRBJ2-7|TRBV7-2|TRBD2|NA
CASSRGRALEQYF
TGTGCCAGCAGCCGAGGGAGGGCTCTCGAGCAGTACTTC
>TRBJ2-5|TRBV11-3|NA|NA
CASSFLIGPVQETQYF
TGTGCCAGCAGCTTCCTAATTGGGCCAGTCCAAGAGACCCAGTACTTC
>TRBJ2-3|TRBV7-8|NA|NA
CASSQRGTDTQYF
TGTGCCAGCAGCCAAAGGGGAACAGATACGCAGTATTTT
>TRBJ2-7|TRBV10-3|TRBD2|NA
CAISGTSGSYEQYF
TGTGCCATCAGTGGTACTAGCGGGAGTTACGAGCAGTACTTC
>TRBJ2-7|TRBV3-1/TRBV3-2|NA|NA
CASSQEDDGKPFWEQYF
TGTGCCAGCAGCCAAGAGGACGACGGCAAACCCTTTTGGGAGCAGTACTTC
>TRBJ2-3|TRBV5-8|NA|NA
CASSLHPPDTQYF
TGTGCCAGCAGCTTGCATCCTCCAGATACGCAGTATTTT
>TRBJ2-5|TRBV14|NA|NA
CASSQGEAQETQYF
TGTGCCAGCAGCCAAGGAGAGGCCCAAGAGACCCAGTACTTC
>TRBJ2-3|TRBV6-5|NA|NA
CASSYTLLTDTQYF
TGTGCCAGCAGTTATACTCTACTCACAGATACGCAGTATTTT
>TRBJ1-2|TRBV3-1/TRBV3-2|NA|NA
CASSTKGAGGYTF
TGTGCCAGCAGCACCAAGGGAGCTGGCGGCTACACCTTC
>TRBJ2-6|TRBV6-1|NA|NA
CASSPIISGANVLTF
TGTGCCAGCAGTCCAATAATCTCTGGGGCCAACGTCCTGACTTTC
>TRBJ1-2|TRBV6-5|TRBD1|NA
CASRDRGYGYTF
TGTGCCAGCAGGGACAGGGGCTATGGCTACACCTTC
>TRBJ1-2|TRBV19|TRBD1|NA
CASSLQGRYGYTF
TGTGCCAGTAGTCTACAGGGGCGCTATGGCTACACCTTC
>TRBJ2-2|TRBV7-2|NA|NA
CASSLSTGTGELFF
TGTGCCAGCAGCTTAAGCACGGGGACCGGGGAGCTGTTTTTT
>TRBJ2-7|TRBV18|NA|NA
CASSRRGDEQYF
TGTGCCAGCTCACGCAGGGGGGACGAGCAGTACTTC
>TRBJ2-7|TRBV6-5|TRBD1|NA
CASSIDRGRYEQYF
TGTGCCAGCAGCATAGACAGGGGGCGCTACGAGCAGTACTTC
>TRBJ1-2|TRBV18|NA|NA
CASSPVTWQGYTF
TGTGCCAGCTCACCCGTGACATGGCAGGGCTACACCTTC
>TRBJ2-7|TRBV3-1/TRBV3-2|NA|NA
CASSQVFRPDLTYEQYF
TGTGCCAGCAGCCAAGTTTTCCGACCTGATCTTACCTACGAGCAGTACTTC
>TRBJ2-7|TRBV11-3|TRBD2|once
CASSLGLAGGSYEQYF
TGTGCCAGCAGCTTAGGGCTAGCGGGAGGTTCCTACGAGCAGTACTTC
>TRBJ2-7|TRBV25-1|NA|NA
CASSGGGTGLYYEQYF
TGTGCCAGCAGTGGAGGGGGGACTGGGCTATACTACGAGCAGTACTTC
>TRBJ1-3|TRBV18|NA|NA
CASSPDTSGNTIYF
TGTGCCAGCTCACCCGACACCTCTGGAAACACCATATATTTT
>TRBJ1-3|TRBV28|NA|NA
CASSQGRDPTIYF
TGTGCCAGCTCCCAGGGGAGGGACCCCACCATATATTTT
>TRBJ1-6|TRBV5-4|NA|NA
CASSFSAGSNSPLHF
TGTGCCAGCAGCTTTTCCGCGGGGTCCAATTCACCCCTCCACTTT
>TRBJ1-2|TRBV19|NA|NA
CASATPNYGYTF
TGTGCCAGCGCCACCCCGAACTATGGCTACACCTTC
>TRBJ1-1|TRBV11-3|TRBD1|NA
CASSIQGDTEAFF
TGTGCCAGCAGTATACAGGGGGATACAGAAGCTTTCTTT
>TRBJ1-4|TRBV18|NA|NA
CASSSLGEPNEKLFF
TGTGCCAGCTCATCCCTCGGGGAACCTAATGAAAAACTGTTTTTT
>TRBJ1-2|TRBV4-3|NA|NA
CASSQSGGANYGYTF
TGCGCCAGCAGCCAATCGGGGGGGGCTAACTATGGCTACACCTTC
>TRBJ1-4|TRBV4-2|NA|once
CASSQDWGEKLFF
TGTGCCAGCAGCCAAGACTGGGGTGAAAAACTGTTTTTT
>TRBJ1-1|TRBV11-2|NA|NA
CASSVFLPDTEAFF
TGTGCCAGCAGCGTTTTTCTCCCCGACACTGAAGCTTTCTTT
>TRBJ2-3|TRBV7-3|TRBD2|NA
CASSLTPLAGLTDTQYF
TGTGCCAGCAGCTTAACTCCCCTAGCGGGGCTCACAGATACGCAGTATTTT
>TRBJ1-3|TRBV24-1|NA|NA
CATSDSTAGNTIYF
TGTGCCACCAGTGATTCTACTGCTGGAAACACCATATATTTT
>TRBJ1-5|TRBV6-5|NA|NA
CASRRDGNQPQHF
TGTGCCAGCCGGAGGGATGGCAATCAGCCCCAGCATTTT
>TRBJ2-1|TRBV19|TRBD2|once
CASSIAEGGRYNEQFF
TGTGCCAGTAGTATAGCTGAGGGCGGGAGATACAATGAGCAGTTCTTC
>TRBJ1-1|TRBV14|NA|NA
CASSQAENTEAFF
TGTGCCAGCAGCCAAGCTGAGAACACTGAAGCTTTCTTT
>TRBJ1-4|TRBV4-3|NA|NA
CASSLMSNEKLFF
TGCGCCAGCAGCCTAATGTCAAATGAAAAACTGTTTTTT
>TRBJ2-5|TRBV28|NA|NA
CASSLSSGATLRVRAEETQYF
TGTGCCAGCAGTTTATCTTCCGGGGCGACCCTCCGAGTTCGCGCCGAAGAGACCCAGTACTTC
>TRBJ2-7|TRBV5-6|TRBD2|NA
CASSFPGLASEQYF
TGTGCCAGCAGCTTCCCGGGACTAGCGAGCGAGCAGTACTTC
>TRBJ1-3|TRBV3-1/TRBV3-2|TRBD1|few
CASSQISWDYKTGEGNTIYF
TGTGCCAGCAGCCAAATCAGTTGGGACTACAAAACAGGGGAAGGAAACACCATATATTTT
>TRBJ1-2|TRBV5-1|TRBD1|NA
CASSLGTGSLYGYTF
TGCGCCAGCAGCTTAGGGACAGGGTCTCTCTATGGCTACACCTTC
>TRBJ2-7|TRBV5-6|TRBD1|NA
CASSSGGSYEQYF
TGTGCCAGCAGCTCAGGGGGCTCCTACGAGCAGTACTTC
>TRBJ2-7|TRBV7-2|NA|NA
CASSEASGESYEQYF
TGTGCCAGCAGCGAAGCCTCGGGAGAGTCCTACGAGCAGTACTTC
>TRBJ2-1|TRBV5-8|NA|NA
CASSLGGSDYNEQFF
TGTGCCAGCAGCTTGGGGGGTAGCGACTACAATGAGCAGTTCTTC
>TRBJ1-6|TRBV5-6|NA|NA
CASSFRVLNSPLHF
TGTGCCAGCAGCTTCCGGGTCCTTAATTCACCCCTCCACTTT
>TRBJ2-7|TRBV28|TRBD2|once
CASSNSGISYEQYF
TGTGCCAGCAGCAATAGCGGGATCTCCTACGAGCAGTACTTC
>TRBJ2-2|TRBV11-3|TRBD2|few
CASSSTSANTGELFF
TGTGCCAGCAGCTCGACTAGCGCGAACACCGGGGAGCTGTTTTTT
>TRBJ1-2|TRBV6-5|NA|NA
CASSWGQGSYTF
TGTGCCAGCAGTTGGGGGCAGGGAAGCTACACCTTC
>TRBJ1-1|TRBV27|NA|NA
CASSRQGLSLNTEAFF
TGTGCCAGCAGTCGTCAGGGGTTATCGCTGAACACTGAAGCTTTCTTT
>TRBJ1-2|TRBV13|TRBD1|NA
CASSGPPGQGFQVNYGYTF
TGTGCCAGCAGCGGCCCCCCGGGACAGGGGTTTCAGGTGAACTATGGCTACACCTTC
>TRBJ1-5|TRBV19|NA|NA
CASSIPGENQPQHF
TGTGCCAGTAGTATACCAGGGGAAAATCAGCCCCAGCATTTT
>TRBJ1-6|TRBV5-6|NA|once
CASSSWRLQGRNSPLHF
TGTGCCAGCAGCTCTTGGCGGTTGCAGGGAAGAAATTCACCCCTCCACTTT
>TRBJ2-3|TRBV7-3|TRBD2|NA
CASSPAGADTQYF
TGTGCCAGCAGCCCCGCGGGAGCCGATACGCAGTATTTT
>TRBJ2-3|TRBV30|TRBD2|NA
CAWSGGGRALADTQYF
TGTGCCTGGAGTGGGGGCGGGAGGGCCCTCGCAGATACGCAGTATTTT